This T cell receptor (beta chain) was found in a study of T cells in Graves' hyperthyroidism and ophthalmopathy. The investigators amplified TCR beta CDR3 regions from RNA transcripts. A first-round RT-PCR of the TCR CDR3 used the HTBI primer set. TCRdb itself ran the multiplex PCR reads through MiXCR, one entry per CDR3 protein. The table has 300,000 to 500,000 distinct CDR3 sequences, over 12% seen once. The germline gives CDR1 LNHDA, CDR2 SQIVND (reference sequence). V lost 6 bases to trimming and J lost 2 bases, with 17 bases between them. This CDR3 is 15 amino acids long. The clonotype comes from a man aged 50-60 years with Graves' ophthalmopathy. The sequenced sample was blood. The chain combines TRBV19 with TRBJ2-7; the D gene could be TRBD1 or TRBD2 (5 bases each). The CDR3 nucleotides read TGTGCCAGTAGCCCCCGGGACCGAGGCCCCTACGAGCAGTACTTC. Translation gives CASSPRDRGPYEQYF.